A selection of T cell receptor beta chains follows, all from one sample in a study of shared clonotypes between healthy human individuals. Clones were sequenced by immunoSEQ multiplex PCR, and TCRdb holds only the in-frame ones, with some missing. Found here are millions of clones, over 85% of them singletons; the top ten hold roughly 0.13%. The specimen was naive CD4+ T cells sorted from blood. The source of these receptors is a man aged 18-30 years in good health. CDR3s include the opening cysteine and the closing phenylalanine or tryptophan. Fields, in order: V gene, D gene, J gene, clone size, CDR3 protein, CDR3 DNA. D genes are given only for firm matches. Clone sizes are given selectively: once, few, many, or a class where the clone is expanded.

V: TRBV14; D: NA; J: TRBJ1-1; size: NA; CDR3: CASSQHGRTNTEAFF; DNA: TGTGCCAGCAGCCAACACGGACGGACGAACACTGAAGCTTTCTTT
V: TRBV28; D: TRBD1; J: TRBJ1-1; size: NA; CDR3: CASSDRVGTEAFF; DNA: TGTGCCAGCAGTGACAGGGTAGGGACTGAAGCTTTCTTT
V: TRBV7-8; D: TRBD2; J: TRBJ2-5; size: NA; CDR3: CASSGIAGLKETQYF; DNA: TGTGCCAGCAGCGGAATAGCGGGCCTAAAAGAGACCCAGTACTTC
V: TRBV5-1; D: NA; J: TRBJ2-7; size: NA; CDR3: CASSLPQSYEQYF; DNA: TGCGCCAGCAGCTTGCCACAGTCCTACGAGCAGTACTTC
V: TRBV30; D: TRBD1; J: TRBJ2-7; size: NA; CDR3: CAWSGQVHSSYEQYF; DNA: TGTGCCTGGAGCGGACAGGTTCACAGCTCCTACGAGCAGTACTTC
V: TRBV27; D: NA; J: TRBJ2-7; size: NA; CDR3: CASSPLSNGVYEQYF; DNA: TGTGCCAGCAGCCCCCTTAGCAATGGTGTCTACGAGCAGTACTTC
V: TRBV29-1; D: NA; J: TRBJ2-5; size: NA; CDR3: CSVVPGTPGQETQYF; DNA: TGCAGCGTTGTGCCGGGTACCCCGGGACAAGAGACCCAGTACTTC
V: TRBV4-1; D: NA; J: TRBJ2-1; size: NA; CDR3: CASSQVGGSSYNEQFF; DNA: TGCGCCAGCAGCCAAGTCGGCGGTAGCTCCTACAATGAGCAGTTCTTC
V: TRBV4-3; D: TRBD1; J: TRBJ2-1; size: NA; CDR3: CASSLEGALDNEQFF; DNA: TGCGCCAGCAGCCTAGAGGGGGCCCTTGACAATGAGCAGTTCTTC
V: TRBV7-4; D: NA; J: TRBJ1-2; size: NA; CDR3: CASSFGQGVNYGYTF; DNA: TGTGCCAGCAGCTTTGGGCAGGGCGTAAACTATGGCTACACCTTC
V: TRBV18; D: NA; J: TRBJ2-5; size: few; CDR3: CASSPGLQETQYF; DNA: TGTGCCAGCTCACCAGGGCTGCAAGAGACCCAGTACTTC
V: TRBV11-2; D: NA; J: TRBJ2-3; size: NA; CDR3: CASSFRTTSGDTQYF; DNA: TGTGCCAGCAGCTTCCGGACAACCTCGGGGGATACGCAGTATTTT
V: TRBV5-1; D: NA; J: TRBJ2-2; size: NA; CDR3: CASSLEDRNTGELFF; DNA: TGCGCCAGCAGCTTGGAAGACAGGAACACCGGGGAGCTGTTTTTT
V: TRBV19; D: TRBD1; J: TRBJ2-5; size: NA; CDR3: CASRRITGQGNQETQYF; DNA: TGTGCCAGTAGGCGAATTACGGGACAGGGAAATCAAGAGACCCAGTACTTC
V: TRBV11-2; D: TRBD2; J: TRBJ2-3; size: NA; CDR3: CASSHGGLAVDPDTQYF; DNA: TGTGCCAGCAGTCATGGGGGACTAGCCGTCGACCCAGATACGCAGTATTTT
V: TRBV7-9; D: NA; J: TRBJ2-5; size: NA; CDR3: CASSRSAGQQIKETQYF; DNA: TGTGCCAGCAGCCGGAGTGCGGGACAACAAATTAAAGAGACCCAGTACTTC
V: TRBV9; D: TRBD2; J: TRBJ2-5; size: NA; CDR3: CASSVVGTSGKETQYF; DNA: TGTGCCAGCAGCGTAGTGGGGACTAGCGGTAAAGAGACCCAGTACTTC
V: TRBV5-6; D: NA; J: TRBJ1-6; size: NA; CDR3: CASSLDQGGAYNSPLHF; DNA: TGTGCCAGCAGCTTGGACCAGGGAGGGGCCTATAATTCACCCCTCCACTTT
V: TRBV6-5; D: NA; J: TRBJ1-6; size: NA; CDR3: CASSYEGNVGSPLHF; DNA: TGTGCCAGCAGTTACGAGGGGAACGTAGGCTCACCCCTCCACTTT
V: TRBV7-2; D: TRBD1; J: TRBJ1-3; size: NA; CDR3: CASSWTGAGNTIYF; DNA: TGTGCCAGCAGCTGGACAGGGGCTGGAAACACCATATATTTT
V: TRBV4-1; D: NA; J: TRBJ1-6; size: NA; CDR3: CASSQGRGGSSYNSPLHF; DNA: TGCGCCAGCAGCCAAGGGAGGGGAGGGAGCTCCTATAATTCACCCCTCCACTTT
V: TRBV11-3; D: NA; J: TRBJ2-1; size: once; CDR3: CATSEGEGSGNEQFF; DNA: TGTGCCACCTCTGAGGGGGAGGGGAGTGGCAATGAGCAGTTCTTC
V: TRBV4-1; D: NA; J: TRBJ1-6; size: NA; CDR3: CASSHGGGLDSPLHF; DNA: TGCGCCAGCAGCCATGGGGGAGGTTTGGATTCACCCCTCCACTTT
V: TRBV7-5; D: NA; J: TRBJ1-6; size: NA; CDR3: CARSLGDRGRLYSPLHF; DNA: TGTGCCAGAAGCTTAGGAGACAGGGGGAGGTTGTATTCACCCCTCCACTTT
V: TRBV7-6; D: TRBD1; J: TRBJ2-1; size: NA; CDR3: CASSLGGTANNEQFF; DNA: TGTGCCAGCAGCTTAGGGGGGACAGCAAACAATGAGCAGTTCTTC
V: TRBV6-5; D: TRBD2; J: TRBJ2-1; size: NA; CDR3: CASSQLATFYNEQFF; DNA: TGTGCCAGCAGTCAACTAGCGACCTTCTACAATGAGCAGTTCTTC
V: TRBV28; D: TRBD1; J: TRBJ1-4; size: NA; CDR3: CASSFAPGQSNEKLFF; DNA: TGTGCCAGCAGTTTTGCCCCGGGACAGTCTAATGAAAAACTGTTTTTT
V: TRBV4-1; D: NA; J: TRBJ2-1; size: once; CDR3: CASSQDVRALGQFF; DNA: TGCGCCAGCAGCCAAGATGTAAGGGCCCTAGGGCAGTTCTTC
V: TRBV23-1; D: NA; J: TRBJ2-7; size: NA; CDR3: CASSTPLGVYEQYF; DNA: TGCGCCAGCAGTACCCCCCTAGGCGTCTACGAGCAGTACTTC
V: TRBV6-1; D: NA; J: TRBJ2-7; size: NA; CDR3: CASSDAGTFSLYEQYF; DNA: TGTGCCAGCAGTGACGCCGGGACATTCAGCCTCTACGAGCAGTACTTC
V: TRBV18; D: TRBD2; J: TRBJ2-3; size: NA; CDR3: CASSPRTPGGTDTQYF; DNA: TGTGCCAGCTCACCACGTACGCCGGGGGGTACAGATACGCAGTATTTT
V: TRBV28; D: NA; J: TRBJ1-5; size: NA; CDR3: CASSSPFRRVQSSNQPQHF; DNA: TGTGCCAGCAGTTCCCCGTTTCGACGGGTTCAATCCAGCAATCAGCCCCAGCATTTT
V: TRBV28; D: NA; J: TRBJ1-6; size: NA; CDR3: CASSVPRLSYNSPLHF; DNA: TGTGCCAGCAGCGTACCACGGCTCTCCTATAATTCACCCCTCCACTTT
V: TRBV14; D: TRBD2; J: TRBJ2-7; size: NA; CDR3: CASSPGLAGGYEQYF; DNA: TGTGCCAGCAGCCCGGGACTAGCGGGAGGGTACGAGCAGTACTTC
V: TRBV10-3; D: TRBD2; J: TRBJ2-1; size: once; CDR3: CAIRPSGLADHYNEQFF; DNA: TGTGCCATCAGGCCCTCGGGACTAGCGGACCACTACAATGAGCAGTTCTTC
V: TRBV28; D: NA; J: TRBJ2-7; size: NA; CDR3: CASSPGTVFEQYF; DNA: TGTGCCAGCAGCCCCGGGACGGTCTTCGAGCAGTACTTC
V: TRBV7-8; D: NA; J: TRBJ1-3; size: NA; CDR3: CASSLAARRTGNTIYF; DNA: TGTGCCAGCAGCTTAGCGGCCAGGAGGACTGGAAACACCATATATTTT
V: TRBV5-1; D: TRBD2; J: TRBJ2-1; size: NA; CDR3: CASSLETSGGNEQFF; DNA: TGCGCCAGCAGCTTGGAGACTAGCGGGGGCAATGAGCAGTTCTTC
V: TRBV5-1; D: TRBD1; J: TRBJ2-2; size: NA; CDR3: CASRRQGGTGELFF; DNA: TGCGCCAGCAGACGACAGGGTGGCACCGGGGAGCTGTTTTTT
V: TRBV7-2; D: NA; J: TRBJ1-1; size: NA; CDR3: CASSLVVEAFF; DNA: TGTGCCAGCAGCTTAGTAGTTGAAGCTTTCTTT
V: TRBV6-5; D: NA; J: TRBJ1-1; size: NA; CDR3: CASSPNRRSNTEAFF; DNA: TGTGCCAGCAGTCCCAACAGGCGTTCAAACACTGAAGCTTTCTTT
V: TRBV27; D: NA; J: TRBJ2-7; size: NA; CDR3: CASATSSSYEQYF; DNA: TGTGCCAGCGCCACTTCCAGCTCCTACGAGCAGTACTTC
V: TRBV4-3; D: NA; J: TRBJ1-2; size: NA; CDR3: CASSQGSLQLANYGYTF; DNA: TGCGCCAGCAGCCAAGGTTCCCTACAGTTAGCTAACTATGGCTACACCTTC
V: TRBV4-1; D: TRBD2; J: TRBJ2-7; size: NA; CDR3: CASRRDLAGGHEQYF; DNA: TGCGCCAGCAGACGAGACCTAGCGGGGGGTCACGAGCAGTACTTC
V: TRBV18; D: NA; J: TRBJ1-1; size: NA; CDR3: CASSPVGTEAFF; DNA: TGTGCCAGCTCACCAGTGGGCACTGAAGCTTTCTTT
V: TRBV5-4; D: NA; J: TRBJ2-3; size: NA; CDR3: CASSRVERADTQYF; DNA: TGTGCCAGCAGCCGCGTTGAGAGGGCAGATACGCAGTATTTT
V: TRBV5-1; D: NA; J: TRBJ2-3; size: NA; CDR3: CASSTLETSTDTQYF; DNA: TGCGCCAGCAGCACTCTAGAAACTAGCACAGATACGCAGTATTTT
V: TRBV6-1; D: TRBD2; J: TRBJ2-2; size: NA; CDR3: CASSSGGNTGELFF; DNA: TGTGCCAGCTCTAGCGGGGGCAACACCGGGGAGCTGTTTTTT